The 21 T cell receptor beta chains listed next were all sequenced from one sample in a study of early T cells in non-severe SARS-CoV-2 infection. TCRdb reprocessed the 5' RACE reads with MiXCR, giving one entry per CDR3 protein. In the table there are 59,000 or so distinct CDR3 sequences, approximately 12% of which are singletons. Sequencing used whole blood, obtained at baseline. These receptors originate from an adult who was a healthcare worker with PCR-confirmed SARS-CoV-2 infection or an uninfected control (not recorded which).

This clonotype was counted at least ten times. The chain recombines TRBV30 with TRBJ2-7; 11 bases agree with TRBD2. The CDR3 runs 15 residues. Germline CDR1 is GTSNPN and CDR2 is SVGIG (reference sequence). Germline trimming cut 1 base from V and 3 bases from J; bases unmatched to any gene: 5. This chain's CDR3 is CAWSGTSGPSYEQYF. CDR3 DNA sequence: TGTGCCTGGAGTGGGACTAGCGGGCCCAGCTACGAGCAGTACTTC.

This clonotype showed up just a few times. The V and J genes are TRBV29-1 and TRBJ1-1; TRBD1 aligns across 8 bases. The trim removed 7 bases at V and 1 base at J, leaving 8 bases unmatched. CDR1 and CDR2 from the germline V gene are SQVTM and ANQGSEA. The CDR3 is 14 residues long. CDR3 sequence (DNA): TGCAGCGGAAGGACAGGGACTAGGAACACTGAAGCTTTCTTT. Protein: CSGRTGTRNTEAFF.

This clonotype was observed a handful of times. The chain couples TRBV11-2 to TRBJ2-3; D gene ambiguous. Trimming took 6 bases from V and 6 from J, leaving 10 bases between them. Germline V gene sequence: CDR1 SGHAT, CDR2 FQNNGV. The length of the CDR3 is 12 residues. The CDR3 loop reads CASRINGDTQYF. The CDR3 DNA reads as TGTGCCAGCAGAATCAATGGCGATACGCAGTATTTT.

This clonotype was seen a handful of times. The J gene is TRBJ2-5, the V gene TRBV5-5, with a weak D call TRBD1 (6 bases). The V gene's germline CDR1 is SGHKS and CDR2 YYEKEE (reference sequence). V lost 3 bases and J 0 bases, leaving 12 bases between the germline ends. The CDR3 extends over 15 amino acids. The CDR3 region is CASSSPGHYQETQYF. Written as DNA, the CDR3 is TGTGCCAGCAGCTCTCCGGGACACTACCAAGAGACCCAGTACTTC.

The chain combines TRBV15 with TRBJ1-2; D is unresolved. Germline V lookup: CDR1 LNHNV, CDR2 YYDKDF (reference sequence). The CDR3 runs 13 residues. The ends were cut back, 0 bases at V and 3 bases at J, with 5 bases in the middle. The CDR3 nucleotides are TGTGCCACCAGCAGAGATCGGCACTATGGCTACACCTTC. This codes for CATSRDRHYGYTF. The variable domain in full, with the rest retrieved from reference TRBV15 and TRBJ1-2, is DAMVIQNPRYQVTQFGKPVTLSCSQTLNHNVMYWYQQKSSQAPKLLFHYYDKDFNNEADTPDNFQSRRPNTSFCFLDIRSPGLGDTAMYLCATSRDRHYGYTFGSGTRLTVV.

The gene calls are TRBV10-2 and TRBJ1-2; TRBD1 might be the D (6 bases). V was trimmed by 5 bases and J by 9 bases, leaving 19 bases between them. The CDR3 length is 14 residues. Per germline, CDR1 WSHSY and CDR2 SAAADI. The chain's CDR3 is CASSLIPGHPSYTF. CDR3 bases: TGCGCCAGCAGTTTAATCCCGGGACACCCCAGCTACACCTTC.

The chain couples TRBV27 to TRBJ1-1; D remains ambiguous. CDR1 is MNHEY, CDR2 SMNVEV, per germline (reference sequence). The V gene lost 5 bases and the J gene lost 5 bases, with 15 bases spanning the gap. This CDR3 region has 14 residues. CDR3 residues: CASSHFNGGTEAFF. Here the CDR3 DNA reads TGTGCCAGCAGTCATTTTAATGGTGGGACTGAAGCTTTCTTT.

About this clonotype itself: The junction departs from the called germline gene at one end, perhaps through a read error. The CDR3 bases are TGCAGTGCCCGGGGGCCTTCTAACACAGATACGCACTATTTT. Translation: CSARGPSNTDTHYF. The chain carries TRBV20-1 and TRBJ2-3, with D possibly being TRBD1 or TRBD2 (6 bases each). The CDR3 is made up of 14 amino acids. Per the germline V gene, CDR1 is DFQATT and CDR2 is SNEGSKA (reference sequence).

This clonotype was counted many times. V and J are TRBV12-3 or TRBV12-4 and TRBJ1-4; 7 positions match TRBD1. CDR3 length: 15 residues. Trimming took 5 bases from V and 5 from J; bases not matched to a gene: 8. The CDR3 bases are TGTGCCAGCAGTCCCTCGGACAGGCCAAATGAAAAACTGTTTTTT. Translated: CASSPSDRPNEKLFF.

In its sample, this clonotype was seen many times. The CDR3 sequence is CASSLAGRAYNEQFF. CDR3 sequence (DNA): TGTGCCAGCAGCTTAGCGGGAAGGGCCTACAATGAGCAGTTCTTC. V usage is TRBV6-1 and J usage is TRBJ2-1; 8 bases agree with TRBD2. Germline CDR1 and CDR2: MNHNS and SASEGT. The CDR3 has 15 residues. J was trimmed by 2 bases and V by 6 bases; bases with no gene match: 6.

CDR3 region: CASHKQGSDYGYTF. The CDR3 DNA is TGCGCCAGCCATAAACAGGGTAGTGACTATGGCTACACCTTC. V and J are TRBV10-2 and TRBJ1-2; a possible D gene is TRBD1 (6 bases). Between the trimmed V and J ends, which lost 8 bases and 3 bases, there was a span of 16 bases. Germline V lookup: CDR1 WSHSY, CDR2 SAAADI. CDR3 size: 14 residues.

This clonotype has more than one count but fewer than ten. The chain combines TRBV12-3 or TRBV12-4 with TRBJ2-3; D call uncertain. The CDR3 spans 13 residues. V lost 2 bases and J 1 base, leaving 4 bases between the germline ends. The CDR3 DNA reads as TGTGCCAGCAGTTTATCCGGCACAGATACGCAGTATTTT. It is translated as CASSLSGTDTQYF.

The CDR3 loop reads CASSLGDSRGEQYF. The DNA of the CDR3 is TGTGCCAGCAGCTTAGGGGACAGTCGAGGTGAGCAGTACTTC. The rearrangement links TRBV13 to TRBJ2-7, with D perhaps TRBD1 (6 bases). The CDR3 length is 14 residues. Between the trimmed V and J ends, which lost 0 bases and 7 bases, there was a span of 13 bases. Germline CDR1 PRHDT, CDR2 FYEKMQ (reference sequence). The full variable domain, rest sourced from reference TRBV13 and TRBJ2-7, is AAGVIQSPRHLIKEKRETATLKCYPIPRHDTVYWYQQGPGQDPQFLISFYEKMQSDKGSIPDRFSAQQFSDYHSELNMSSLELGDSALYFCASSLGDSRGEQYFGPGTRLTVT.

This clonotype has just a few counts. V is TRBV20-1 and J is TRBJ2-5; D may be TRBD2 (6 bases). Trimming pared 0 bases from V and 9 bases from J, leaving 17 bases between. The CDR3 extends over 14 amino acids. Germline values: CDR1 DFQATT, CDR2 SNEGSKA (reference sequence). CDR3 nucleotides: TGCAGTGCTAGAGATTTCGTGCGCCCGGGGGCCCAGTACTTC. It is translated as CSARDFVRPGAQYF.

This clonotype was found a few times. The chain recombines TRBV18 with TRBJ2-6, with unresolved D. Trimming left V 3 bases short and J 3 bases short, with 0 bases between. CDR1 and CDR2 from the germline V gene are KGHSH and LQKENI. The length of the CDR3 is 12 residues. In DNA form, the CDR3 reads TGTGCCAGCTCACCTGGGGCCAACGTCCTGACTTTC. It codes for CASSPGANVLTF.

The chain carries TRBV27 and TRBJ2-1; 7 bases align to TRBD1. V gave up 2 bases and J gave up 5 bases; unmatched junction bases: 18. This CDR3 region has 19 residues. Germline assignment: CDR1 MNHEY and CDR2 SMNVEV (reference sequence). CDR3 sequence (DNA): TGTGCCAGCAGTTTAGAGGGGGCGATACGAAGGGGCCTCAACAATGAGCAGTTCTTC. It is translated as CASSLEGAIRRGLNNEQFF.

The CDR3 region is CASDSSNEKLFF. The CDR3 region has the DNA TGTGCCAGTGACAGCTCTAATGAAAAACTGTTTTTT. The gene calls are TRBV6-1 and TRBJ1-4, with TRBD1 as a possible D gene (5 bases). This CDR3 region has 12 residues. The germline gives CDR1 MNHNS, CDR2 SASEGT. V was trimmed by 9 bases and J by 3 bases, leaving 8 bases between them.

The chain is built from TRBV12-3 or TRBV12-4 and TRBJ2-3, with no clear D. V lost 3 bases, J lost 0 bases, and 7 bases lay in between. The CDR3 runs to 14 residues. The CDR3 is CASSFRRSTDTQYF. CDR3 nucleotides: TGTGCCAGCAGTTTCCGGCGGAGCACAGATACGCAGTATTTT.

The chain joins TRBV20-1 to TRBJ2-7; 7 bases map to TRBD1. After removal of 6 bases from V and 6 bases from J, the junction contained 14 bases not matched to a gene. CDR1 is DFQATT, CDR2 SNEGSKA, per germline (reference sequence). This CDR3 spans 14 amino acids. The CDR3 DNA follows: TGCAGTGCCCAAAACCGACAGGGTAGGGTCGAGCAGTACTTC. This translates into CSAQNRQGRVEQYF.

In this sample, this clonotype turned up a few times. This sequence joins TRBV2 and TRBJ1-5; 7 nucleotides agree with TRBD1. V trimming: 5 bases; J trimming: 4 bases; junction bases outside the gene matches: 2. Germline CDR1 SNHLY, CDR2 FYNNEI. This CDR3 region has 13 residues. As DNA, the CDR3 is TGTGCCAGCAGTTACAGGGGTAATCAGCCCCAGCATTTT. Translating gives CASSYRGNQPQHF.

Only a few counts were recorded for this clonotype. The gene calls are TRBV7-2 and TRBJ1-3; D call uncertain. Germline V gene lookup returns CDR1 SGHTA and CDR2 FQGNSA. V gave up 0 bases and J gave up 0 bases, with 6 bases separating them. This CDR3 has 15 amino acids. The CDR3 sequence: CASSLAQFSGNTIYF. CDR3 sequence (DNA): TGTGCCAGCAGCTTAGCACAGTTCTCTGGAAACACCATATATTTT.